A single sample gave rise to the 19 T cell receptor beta chains below, sequenced in a study of shared clonotypes between healthy human individuals. Sequencing was performed with immunoSEQ multiplex PCR; in TCRdb, only in-frame clones are kept and a portion is missing. The table records about 2 million clones, approximately 95% of them present only once. CD8 cells regarded as naive lacked CD45RO, were positively chosen for CCR7, and omitted terminally differentiated effector memory CD45RA+ cells. Sequencing was performed on naive CD8+ T cells sorted from blood. The receptors were gathered from a young man in good health.

The chain uses TRBV4-3 and TRBJ1-1; tentative D call: TRBD1 (5 bases). The CDR3 sequence is 15 residues long. CDR1 is LGHNA and CDR2 is YSLEER in the germline V gene. Trimming removed 5 bases at V and 4 bases at J, with 17 bases between. The CDR3 DNA is TGCGCCAGCAGCTACCTGGAGGGGCCGGGCACTGAAGCTTTCTTT. Translation: CASSYLEGPGTEAFF.

The chain has TRBV11-2 and TRBJ2-5; D not resolved. V shed 2 bases and J shed 5 bases, with 9 bases lying between them. Germline-derived CDR1 and CDR2 are SGHAT and FQNNGV. This CDR3 region has 13 residues. CDR3 sequence reads: CASSLWNWETQYF. CDR3 nucleotide sequence: TGTGCCAGCAGCTTATGGAATTGGGAGACCCAGTACTTC.

This clone has only one observation. V is TRBV12-5 and J is TRBJ1-1; the D is unclear. This CDR3 has 12 residues. Germline V lookup: CDR1 LGHNT, CDR2 FRNRAP. V shed 4 bases and J shed 1 base, with 4 bases lying between them. This CDR3 is CASGYPNTEAFF. CDR3 in DNA: TGTGCTAGTGGTTACCCGAACACTGAAGCTTTCTTT.

J is TRBJ1-1 and V is TRBV6-6; D is unclear. The germline V and J ends were trimmed by 2 bases and 0 bases, with 13 bases remaining between them. From germline, CDR1 is MNHNY and CDR2 SVGAGI (reference sequence). The CDR3 length is 16 residues. CDR3 amino acids: CASSYDIAGLNTEAFF. DNA for the CDR3: TGTGCCAGCAGTTACGATATTGCTGGGTTGAACACTGAAGCTTTCTTT.

The genes are TRBV6-1 and TRBJ2-7; D gene uncertain. The CDR3 has 15 amino acids. Germline CDR1 reads MNHNS; CDR2 reads SASEGT. V was clipped by 5 bases and J by 3 bases, with 17 bases between them. The CDR3 is CASSPLDGIVYEQYF. The CDR3 DNA reads TGTGCCAGCAGTCCCCTAGACGGTATCGTCTACGAGCAGTACTTC.

The chain uses TRBV5-6 and TRBJ2-3; 7 nucleotides line up with TRBD1. CDR1 and CDR2 from the germline V gene are SGHDT and YYEEEE. The CDR3 has 16 residues. J gave up 0 bases and V 6 bases, and 10 bases lay outside the gene matches. The CDR3 loop is CASTLDGTASTDTQYF. The CDR3, as DNA: TGTGCCAGCACCCTAGATGGGACAGCTAGCACAGATACGCAGTATTTT.

This sequence joins TRBV9 and TRBJ2-7, with 7 positions matching TRBD2. Germline lookup yields CDR1 SGDLS and CDR2 YYNGEE. V lost 1 base and J lost 7; bases outside the gene matches: 8. The CDR3 covers 14 residues. CDR3 DNA: TGTGCCAGCAGCGTATCCAGCGGGAATTGGGAGCAGTACTTC. Translated, it gives CASSVSSGNWEQYF.

The V gene is TRBV7-9, the J gene TRBJ2-4; 11 nucleotides match TRBD1. J was trimmed by 3 bases and V by 5 bases; bases with no gene match: 9. The CDR3 sequence is 17 residues long. CDR1 is SEHNR and CDR2 is FQNEAQ in the germline V gene (reference sequence). CDR3 bases: TGTGCCAGCAGCCCAGTGGGGGACAGGGGGGACAAAAACATTCAGTACTTC. Translation gives CASSPVGDRGDKNIQYF.

V and J are TRBV14 and TRBJ1-1; no firm D call. Germline loops: CDR1 SGHDN, CDR2 FVKESK. The CDR3 is 16 amino acids. Trimming removed 4 bases from V and 3 bases from J, with 18 bases in between. CDR3 sequence reads: CASSPYSGRSDTEAFF. The CDR3 coding sequence is TGTGCCAGCAGCCCGTACTCTGGGAGGTCGGACACTGAAGCTTTCTTT.

The chain combines TRBV27 with TRBJ1-4; D may be TRBD1 (5 bases). V was clipped by 4 bases and J by 4 bases, with 10 bases between them. Germline CDR1 is MNHEY and CDR2 is SMNVEV (reference sequence). The CDR3 runs 14 residues. The CDR3 loop reads CASSYQGSNEKLFF. CDR3 nucleotide sequence: TGTGCCAGCAGTTACCAGGGAAGTAATGAAAAACTGTTTTTT.

Of note for this clone: Within the sample, other DNA sequences also encode this same CDR3. V gene TRBV6-6 combines with J gene TRBJ2-5; D might be TRBD2 (6 bases). The V end lost 8 bases, the J end lost 1 base, and 8 bases lay between the germline ends. Germline CDR1 MNHNY, CDR2 SVGAGI (reference sequence). The CDR3 spans 12 residues. The CDR3 nucleotides are TGTGCCAGCGAGGGACTCCAAGAGACCCAGTACTTC. It yields the protein CASEGLQETQYF.

The chain employs TRBV4-1 and TRBJ2-7; 8 positions agree with TRBD1. Germline CDR1 and CDR2: MGHRA and YSYEKL. CDR3 length equals 16 residues. Trimming at V came to 5 bases and at J to 0 bases, leaving 9 bases not matched to a gene. The CDR3 DNA sequence: TGCGCCAGCAGCGCTTCCGGGACAGGTAGCTCCTACGAGCAGTACTTC. It is translated as CASSASGTGSSYEQYF.

The chain is built from TRBV5-6 and TRBJ1-6; perhaps TRBD1 as D (5 bases). Germline V CDR1 and CDR2: SGHDT, YYEEEE. The CDR3 is 14 amino acids. V lost 0 bases to trimming and J lost 8 bases, with 9 bases between them. For the CDR3, the DNA is TGTGCCAGCAGCTTGGAGGGGATCTATTCACCCCTCCACTTT. Its protein is CASSLEGIYSPLHF.

The chain joins TRBV6-5 to TRBJ2-5; D remains unclear. The CDR3 is 14 residues long. The germline V gene encodes CDR1 MNHEY and CDR2 SVGAGI. The V end was cut by 0 bases, the J end by 1 base, with 6 bases between. The CDR3, as DNA: TGTGCCAGCAGTTACTCCGCCACCCAAGAGACCCAGTACTTC. As protein: CASSYSATQETQYF.

The rearrangement uses TRBV5-6 and TRBJ2-7, with D tentatively TRBD1 (8 bases). V was pared by 4 bases and J by 4 bases, with 15 bases between. CDR3 length: 14 residues. Germline V gene data show CDR1 as SGHDT and CDR2 as YYEEEE. CDR3 loop: CASSVTGEGYEQYF. DNA of the CDR3: TGTGCCAGCAGCGTGACAGGGGAGGGTTACGAGCAGTACTTC.

The rearrangement uses TRBV27 and TRBJ2-7; a possible D gene is TRBD1 (6 bases). CDR1 is MNHEY, CDR2 SMNVEV, per germline (reference sequence). This CDR3 region has 12 residues. The germline V and J ends were trimmed by 6 bases and 3 bases, with 9 bases remaining between them. This CDR3 reads CASRDSIYEQYF. CDR3 bases: TGTGCCAGCAGGGACAGTATCTACGAGCAGTACTTC.

V usage is TRBV14 and J usage is TRBJ1-1, with D possibly being TRBD1 (5 bases). Trimming pared 4 bases from V and 1 base from J, leaving 13 bases between. Germline V gives CDR1 SGHDN, CDR2 FVKESK. The CDR3 spans 15 residues. CDR3 protein: CASSPFGDGNTEAFF. The CDR3 DNA is TGTGCCAGCAGCCCCTTTGGGGACGGGAACACTGAAGCTTTCTTT.

This chain uses TRBV19 with TRBJ2-5; 9 nucleotides match TRBD2. CDR1 and CDR2 from the germline V gene are LNHDA and SQIVND (reference sequence). V trimming: 5 bases; J trimming: 2 bases; junction bases outside the gene matches: 9. This CDR3 spans 16 amino acids. The chain's CDR3 is CASSAVAGAQQETQYF. For the CDR3, the DNA is TGTGCCAGTAGTGCCGTAGCGGGGGCTCAACAAGAGACCCAGTACTTC.

V and J are TRBV28 and TRBJ2-7, with D uncertain. The V end lost 4 bases, the J end lost 1 base, and 17 bases lay between the germline ends. This CDR3 comprises 16 residues. CDR1 and CDR2 from the germline V gene are MDHEN and SYDVKM. The CDR3 DNA sequence: TGTGCCAGCAGTTACGTTCAGAGTCAAGGTTCCTACGAGCAGTACTTC. Translation gives CASSYVQSQGSYEQYF.